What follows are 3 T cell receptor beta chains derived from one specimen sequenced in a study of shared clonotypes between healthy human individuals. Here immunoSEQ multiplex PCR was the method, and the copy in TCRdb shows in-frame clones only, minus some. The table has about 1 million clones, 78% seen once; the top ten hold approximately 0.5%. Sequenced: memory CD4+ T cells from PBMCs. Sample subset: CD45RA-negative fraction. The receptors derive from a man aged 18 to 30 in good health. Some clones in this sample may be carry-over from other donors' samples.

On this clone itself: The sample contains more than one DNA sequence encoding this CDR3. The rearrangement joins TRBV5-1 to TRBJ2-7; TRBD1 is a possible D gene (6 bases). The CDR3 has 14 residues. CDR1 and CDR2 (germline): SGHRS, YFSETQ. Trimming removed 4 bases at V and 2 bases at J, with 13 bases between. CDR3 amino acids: CASSNHRDTYEQYF. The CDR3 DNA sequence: TGCGCCAGCAGCAATCACAGGGATACCTACGAGCAGTACTTC.

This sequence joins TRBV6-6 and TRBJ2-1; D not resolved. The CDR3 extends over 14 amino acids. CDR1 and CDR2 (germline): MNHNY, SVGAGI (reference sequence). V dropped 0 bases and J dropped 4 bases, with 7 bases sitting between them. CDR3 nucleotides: TGTGCCAGCAGTTACTCCGTGATTTACAATGAGCAGTTCTTC. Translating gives CASSYSVIYNEQFF.

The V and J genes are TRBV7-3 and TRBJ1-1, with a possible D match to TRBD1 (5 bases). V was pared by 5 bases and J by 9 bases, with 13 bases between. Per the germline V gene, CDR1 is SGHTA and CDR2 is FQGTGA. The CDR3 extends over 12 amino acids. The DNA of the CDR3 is TGTGCCAGCAGCATCGGGACGGCCCAAGCTTTCTTT. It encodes CASSIGTAQAFF.